This T cell receptor beta chain was retrieved from a study of blood T cell repertoires in COVID-19. About the study: The United States, Italy and Spain were the sources of the acute and convalescent COVID-19 samples. In each case, the material was cDNA or gDNA derived from T cells, B-cell-depleted T cells, or PBMCs.

Original data processing: How many nucleated cells were present was estimated from reference gene primer amplification. The table came from immunoSEQ multiplex PCR; TCRdb's copy has only in-frame clones and leaves some out. That table furnishes V, J and clone size, whereas the DNA furnished D and trimming. The sample gives some 74,000 clones, roughly 80% of which show up once; about 12% is in the top ten. Germline CDR1 is KGHDR and CDR2 is SFDVKD. Trimming cost V 4 bases and J 1 base; bases outside gene matches: 7. The CDR3 loop spans 18 amino acids. The rearrangement links TRBV24-1 to TRBJ2-1, with 12 positions matching TRBD2. The sequence was obtained from a human donor in a cohort sampled during active COVID-19. The sequenced sample was peripheral blood. The DNA for the CDR3 is TGTGCCACCAGTGACCCTCTAGCGGGGGGGGGTTCCTACAATGAGCAGTTCTTC. Translating gives CATSDPLAGGGSYNEQFF.